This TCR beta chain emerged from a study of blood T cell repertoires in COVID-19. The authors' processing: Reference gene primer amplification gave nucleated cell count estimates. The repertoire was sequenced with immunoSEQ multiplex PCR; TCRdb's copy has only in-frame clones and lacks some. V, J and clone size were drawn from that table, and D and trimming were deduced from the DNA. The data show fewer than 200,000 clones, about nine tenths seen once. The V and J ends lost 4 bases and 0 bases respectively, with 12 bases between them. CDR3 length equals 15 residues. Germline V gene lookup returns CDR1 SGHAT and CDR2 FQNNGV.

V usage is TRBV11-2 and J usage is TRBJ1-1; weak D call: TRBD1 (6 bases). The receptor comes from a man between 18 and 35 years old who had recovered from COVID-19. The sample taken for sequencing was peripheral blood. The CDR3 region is CASSWTANLNTEAFF. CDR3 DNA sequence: TGTGCCAGCAGCTGGACAGCAAACCTGAACACTGAAGCTTTCTTT.